These T cell receptor beta chains were read from a single sample in a study of OX40 agonist ivuxolimab in advanced cancers. Profiled with immunoSEQ multiplex PCR; TCRdb holds only in-frame clones, not every one. The data contain 40,000 to 45,000 clones, around three quarters of them singletons. This sample comprised CD4+ or CD8+ T cells sorted from blood, obtained in a trial of the OX40 agonist ivuxolimab. The receptors were sampled from an adult with an advanced solid tumor such as melanoma, head and neck, liver or kidney cancer. The CDR3 runs from the conserved cysteine through the conserved F or W. The D gene is left open where the match is weak. Part of the rows lack a size; the others show once, few, many or a class for expanded clones.

j_call: TRBJ2-3
cdr3_length: 15
v_call: TRBV5-4
d_call: TRBD1
clone_size: .
cdr3_nt: TGTGCCAGCAGCCGAGGGGACAGCCGCACAGATACGCAGTATTTT
cdr3_aa: CASSRGDSRTDTQYF

j_call: TRBJ2-4
cdr3_length: 20
v_call: TRBV4-3
d_call: .
clone_size: .
cdr3_nt: TGCGCCAGCAGCCAAGACTGGCAACCCCACCGTTATGGATCCCAAAACATTCAGTACTTC
cdr3_aa: CASSQDWQPHRYGSQNIQYF

j_call: TRBJ2-7
cdr3_length: 15
v_call: TRBV7-2
d_call: TRBD2
clone_size: few
cdr3_nt: TGTGCCAGCAGCTTAACGAGCGGGAGTTCCTACGAGCAGTACTTC
cdr3_aa: CASSLTSGSSYEQYF

j_call: TRBJ2-1
cdr3_length: 15
v_call: TRBV6-1
d_call: .
clone_size: .
cdr3_nt: TGTGCCAGCAGTGACAAGGTCTGGTCCTACAATGAGCAGTTCTTC
cdr3_aa: CASSDKVWSYNEQFF

j_call: TRBJ2-1
cdr3_length: 15
v_call: TRBV6-1
d_call: TRBD1
clone_size: .
cdr3_nt: TGTGCCAGCAGTCTCACAGGGGGCGAGGGCAATGAGCAGTTCTTC
cdr3_aa: CASSLTGGEGNEQFF

j_call: TRBJ2-5
cdr3_length: 13
v_call: TRBV27
d_call: .
clone_size: .
cdr3_nt: TGTGCCAGCAGTTTATGGGGTGGGGAGACCCAGTACTTC
cdr3_aa: CASSLWGGETQYF

j_call: TRBJ1-3
cdr3_length: 16
v_call: TRBV6-6
d_call: .
clone_size: .
cdr3_nt: TGTGCCAGCAGTAACCCTCAGGGCCAGGGTGGAAACACCATATATTTT
cdr3_aa: CASSNPQGQGGNTIYF

j_call: TRBJ1-2
cdr3_length: 15
v_call: TRBV28
d_call: .
clone_size: .
cdr3_nt: TGTGCCAGCAGTTTACGAGGGGGGAGGGGTTATGGCTACACCTTC
cdr3_aa: CASSLRGGRGYGYTF

j_call: TRBJ2-4
cdr3_length: 15
v_call: TRBV6-6
d_call: TRBD1
clone_size: .
cdr3_nt: TGTGCCAGCAGGGGGACAGGAGAAGCCAAAAACATTCAGTACTTC
cdr3_aa: CASRGTGEAKNIQYF

j_call: TRBJ2-7
cdr3_length: 15
v_call: TRBV6-6
d_call: TRBD1
clone_size: .
cdr3_nt: TGTGCCAGCAGTTGGTCCCCCGACAGGGCGGGTGAGCAGTACTTC
cdr3_aa: CASSWSPDRAGEQYF

j_call: TRBJ1-1
cdr3_length: 16
v_call: TRBV5-4
d_call: TRBD1
clone_size: .
cdr3_nt: TGTGCCAGCAGCTTGCGGCTACAGGGGGTTGGCACTGAAGCTTTCTTT
cdr3_aa: CASSLRLQGVGTEAFF

j_call: TRBJ2-7
cdr3_length: 13
v_call: TRBV2
d_call: TRBD2
clone_size: .
cdr3_nt: TGTGCCAGCAGCCCTAGCGGGAGTGGCGAGCAGTACTTC
cdr3_aa: CASSPSGSGEQYF

j_call: TRBJ1-3
cdr3_length: 14
v_call: TRBV6-1
d_call: .
clone_size: .
cdr3_nt: TGTGCCAGCAGGGATGACGGCGCTGGAAACACCATATATTTT
cdr3_aa: CASRDDGAGNTIYF

j_call: TRBJ2-7
cdr3_length: 15
v_call: TRBV5-4
d_call: .
clone_size: .
cdr3_nt: TGTGCCAGCAGCTTGGGGCAGGAGAAGTACTACGAGCAGTACTTC
cdr3_aa: CASSLGQEKYYEQYF

j_call: TRBJ2-1
cdr3_length: 16
v_call: TRBV11-1
d_call: .
clone_size: .
cdr3_nt: TGTGCCAGCAGCTTAGCAGGTTTTGGCTCCTACAATGAGCAGTTCTTC
cdr3_aa: CASSLAGFGSYNEQFF

j_call: TRBJ1-5
cdr3_length: 17
v_call: TRBV4-2
d_call: TRBD1
clone_size: .
cdr3_nt: TGTGCCAGCAGCCGCGGGGGACAGGGATATAGCAATCAGCCCCAGCATTTT
cdr3_aa: CASSRGGQGYSNQPQHF

j_call: TRBJ1-5
cdr3_length: 15
v_call: TRBV2
d_call: TRBD1
clone_size: .
cdr3_nt: TGTGCCAGCTCTTTACGGACAGGTAGCAATCAGCCCCAGCATTTT
cdr3_aa: CASSLRTGSNQPQHF

j_call: TRBJ1-2
cdr3_length: 15
v_call: TRBV7-9
d_call: TRBD1
clone_size: once
cdr3_nt: TGTGCCAGCAGCTTAGACGGAAGGGCAGGGGGTGGCTACACCTTC
cdr3_aa: CASSLDGRAGGGYTF

j_call: TRBJ2-5
cdr3_length: 12
v_call: TRBV7-8
d_call: .
clone_size: .
cdr3_nt: TGTGCCAGCAGCTTAGGGTTGGTGACCCAGTACTTC
cdr3_aa: CASSLGLVTQYF

j_call: TRBJ2-2
cdr3_length: 14
v_call: TRBV7-6
d_call: .
clone_size: .
cdr3_nt: TGTGCCAGCAGCATCCGGAGCGGGTCCGGGGAGCTGTTTTTT
cdr3_aa: CASSIRSGSGELFF

j_call: TRBJ2-7
cdr3_length: 13
v_call: TRBV6-5
d_call: TRBD2
clone_size: .
cdr3_nt: TGTGCCAGCTCACTAGCGGGAGTTCCCGAGCAGTACTTC
cdr3_aa: CASSLAGVPEQYF

j_call: TRBJ2-3
cdr3_length: 15
v_call: TRBV6-5
d_call: TRBD2
clone_size: .
cdr3_nt: TGTGCCAGCCAAGAGGCGGGAGTCCGCACAGATACGCAGTATTTT
cdr3_aa: CASQEAGVRTDTQYF

j_call: TRBJ1-1
cdr3_length: 13
v_call: TRBV6-6
d_call: .
clone_size: .
cdr3_nt: TGTGCCAGCAGTTTGCAACAAGGAGCTGAAGCTTTCTTT
cdr3_aa: CASSLQQGAEAFF

j_call: TRBJ2-7
cdr3_length: 14
v_call: TRBV6-1
d_call: .
clone_size: .
cdr3_nt: TGTGCCAGCAGGGGACTTCTGAGCTCCTACGAGCAGTACTTC
cdr3_aa: CASRGLLSSYEQYF

j_call: TRBJ1-2
cdr3_length: 15
v_call: TRBV4-1
d_call: .
clone_size: .
cdr3_nt: TGCGCCAGCAGCCAAGACCGACAGGTCCTTTATGGCTACACCTTC
cdr3_aa: CASSQDRQVLYGYTF